This T cell receptor (beta chain) was retrieved from a study of cytomegalovirus exposure and HLA in healthy donors. Profiling relied on immunoSEQ multiplex PCR, and the TCRdb table lists in-frame clones only, not all of them. The sample lists hundreds of thousands of clones; roughly 89% were seen once. V was trimmed by 6 bases and J by 5 bases, leaving 7 bases between them. Germline V lookup: CDR1 MNHEY, CDR2 SMNVEV (reference sequence). CDR3 size: 12 residues. A word on this clone: At the DNA level, this CDR3 is encoded by other sequences in the same sample as well.

The source material was PBMCs. The TCR comes from a woman under 30 in good health and CMV-seronegative. The chain recombines TRBV27 with TRBJ2-2; D call uncertain. CDR3 sequence (DNA): TGTGCCAGCAGCCCATTGACCGGGGAGCTGTTTTTT. Protein: CASSPLTGELFF.